Listed below are T cell receptor beta chains from one sample, sequenced in a study of blood T cell repertoires in COVID-19. Profiling relied on immunoSEQ multiplex PCR, and the TCRdb table lists in-frame clones only, not all of them. The sample includes some 87,000 clones, roughly 90% of them seen just once. Sequencing was done on a sample of peripheral blood. These TCRs come from a woman in her 70s with acute or convalescent COVID-19. Both conserved end residues are part of each CDR3. A D gene is named only where the DNA matches it firmly. Clone size is shown for a subset of rows, as once, few, many or a class of expanded clone.

cdr3_nt cdr3_aa clone_size d_call j_call v_call
TGTGCCACCCGACAGGGGGCGCGTTATGGCTACACCTTC CATRQGARYGYTF - TRBD1 TRBJ1-2 TRBV28
TGTGCCAGCAGACCTGGGGGGACAGGAAATCAGCCCCAGCATTTT CASRPGGTGNQPQHF - TRBD1 TRBJ1-5 TRBV28
TGTGCCAGCAGCCCTGGCTACGTAGCGGGAGCTCAAGAGACCCAGTACTTC CASSPGYVAGAQETQYF - TRBD2 TRBJ2-5 TRBV7-2
TGTGCCAGCAGCCCCGGGACTAGCGGGAGTCGTGAGCAGTTCTTC CASSPGTSGSREQFF - TRBD2 TRBJ2-1 TRBV11-2
TGCGCCAGCAGCTTGATGGGCGGACTAGCGGGAGTCTACGAGCAGTACTTC CASSLMGGLAGVYEQYF - TRBD2 TRBJ2-7 TRBV5-1
TGTGCCAGCAGTTGGCAGCGGGGGACGAATGAGCAGTTCTTC CASSWQRGTNEQFF once TRBD2 TRBJ2-1 TRBV6-2/TRBV6-3
TGTGCCAGCAGAGATGCGACAGGGCTCTACAATGAGCAGTTCTTC CASRDATGLYNEQFF once TRBD1 TRBJ2-1 TRBV2
TGTGCCAGCAGCTTGCGGGCGGGGGAATATGGCTACACCTTC CASSLRAGEYGYTF - - TRBJ1-2 TRBV5-6
TGTGCCAGCAGCCTGGGGGGACCTAATGAAAAACTGTTTTTT CASSLGGPNEKLFF - - TRBJ1-4 TRBV28
TGTGCCAGCAGTAAACAGGGAGATGGCTATGGCTACACCTTC CASSKQGDGYGYTF - - TRBJ1-2 TRBV27
TGTGCCAGCAGGACACCCTCAGGGTTCGGGCCTGGAAACACCATATATTTT CASRTPSGFGPGNTIYF - - TRBJ1-3 TRBV28
TGTGCCAGCAGCTTACAGCGGGAGGGCACAGATACGCAGTATTTT CASSLQREGTDTQYF - TRBD2 TRBJ2-3 TRBV7-8
TGTGCCAGCTCGGGGACAGGACAAGAGACCCAGTACTTC CASSGTGQETQYF - TRBD1 TRBJ2-5 TRBV18
TGTGCCAGCAGCCCTGTGGGACAGGGGGGGAATGAGCAGTTCTTC CASSPVGQGGNEQFF - TRBD1 TRBJ2-1 TRBV5-4
TGTGCCAGCAGCTTCGGACAGGGTCGTTGGTCCGGGGAGCTGTTTTTT CASSFGQGRWSGELFF few TRBD1 TRBJ2-2 TRBV7-2
TGTGCCAGCACAGAACAGGGGCTACCCTACGAGCAGTACTTC CASTEQGLPYEQYF - TRBD1 TRBJ2-7 TRBV27
TGTGCCAGCAGCTTAGTAGGACTAGCGTCGCTCCCAGAGACCCAGTACTTC CASSLVGLASLPETQYF - TRBD2 TRBJ2-5 TRBV7-2
TGCGCCAGCAGCCAAACACAGGTCACCGGGGAGCTGTTTTTT CASSQTQVTGELFF - - TRBJ2-2 TRBV5-1
TGTGCCACCAGTGCCACAGGTTCTTTTGGCAATCAGCCCCAGCATTTT CATSATGSFGNQPQHF - - TRBJ1-5 TRBV24-1
TGTGCCAGCAGCCAAGCGTGGCTAGCGGGAGGGGGCTCCTACGAGCAGTACTTC CASSQAWLAGGGSYEQYF - TRBD2 TRBJ2-7 TRBV3-1/TRBV3-2
TGTGCCAGCAGCGTCCCACTAGCGGGGTTAGATACGCAGTATTTT CASSVPLAGLDTQYF - TRBD2 TRBJ2-3 TRBV11-2
TGTGCCAGCAGCCCACCAACCAGGACAGGGCTCCATCCGGCACCCCTCCACTTT CASSPPTRTGLHPAPLHF - TRBD1 TRBJ1-6 TRBV28
TGTGCCAGCAGCTTAGGACAGCGGGTGGGTGAGACCCAGTACTTC CASSLGQRVGETQYF - - TRBJ2-5 TRBV11-3
TGTGCCAGCAGTTACAGGGGGACCAAGAACACTGAAGCTTTCTTT CASSYRGTKNTEAFF - TRBD1 TRBJ1-1 TRBV7-9
TGTGCCAGCAGTAGCGGCTATGGCTACACCTTC CASSSGYGYTF - - TRBJ1-2 TRBV13
TGTGCCAGCAGTCCCCTCCGGACAGGGGTCGGAAACACCATATATTTT CASSPLRTGVGNTIYF - TRBD1 TRBJ1-3 TRBV6-6
TGTGCCAGCAGCTTAGAGGCCTCGTATTACAGGGCCGGAAACACCATATATTTT CASSLEASYYRAGNTIYF - - TRBJ1-3 TRBV11-2
TGTGCCAGCAGCTCAACTAGCTCTGGGGCCAACGTCCTGACTTTC CASSSTSSGANVLTF - - TRBJ2-6 TRBV13
TGTGCCATCAGTAGGGAGCCCAATCAGCCCCAGCATTTT CAISREPNQPQHF - - TRBJ1-5 TRBV10-3
TGTGCCAGCAGCTTAGGGCGGGCGAACACTGAAGCTTTCTTT CASSLGRANTEAFF once - TRBJ1-1 TRBV13
TGCGCCAGCAGCCCGGGACAGGATATGCGGGCCCAGTACTTC CASSPGQDMRAQYF - TRBD1 TRBJ2-5 TRBV5-1
TGTGCCAGCAGTGAACCGGGGGGAGGCTGGTTGGGTACGCAGTATTTT CASSEPGGGWLGTQYF - TRBD2 TRBJ2-3 TRBV25-1
TGCGCCAGCAGCTGGGGGGGACTCCCCACAGATACGCAGTATTTT CASSWGGLPTDTQYF once TRBD2 TRBJ2-3 TRBV5-1
TGTGCCAGCAGCCCGGGACAGGTTCCTATCAGCCCCCAGCATTTT CASSPGQVPISPQHF - TRBD1 TRBJ1-5 TRBV28
TGTGCCAGCAGTGAACCACGACAGGCTCGGGCGGGCAATCAGCCCCAGCATTTT CASSEPRQARAGNQPQHF - - TRBJ1-5 TRBV6-1
TGTGCCAGCAGTGAAGCAGGACTAGCGGGGGGGCCAGGAAATGAGCAGTTCTTC CASSEAGLAGGPGNEQFF - TRBD2 TRBJ2-1 TRBV2
TGCGCCAGCAAAATGGGCCTCAACACCGGGGAGCTGTTTTTT CASKMGLNTGELFF - - TRBJ2-2 TRBV10-2
TGTGCCAGCTCCTCCCAGGGGAATCAGCCCCAGCATTTT CASSSQGNQPQHF - - TRBJ1-5 TRBV6-5
TGTGCCAGCAGCAAATGGGGACTAAACACTGAAGCTTTCTTT CASSKWGLNTEAFF - - TRBJ1-1 TRBV21-1
TGCGCCAGCAGCTTGGGCATGGGGGGGGCCCCAACTAATGAAAAACTGTTTTTT CASSLGMGGAPTNEKLFF - - TRBJ1-4 TRBV5-1
TGTGCCAGCAGTGATTATGCAGCAACTAATGAAAAACTGTTTTTT CASSDYAATNEKLFF - - TRBJ1-4 TRBV6-1
TGTGCCAGCAGTTTATATGAGAGCAATGAGCAGTTCTTC CASSLYESNEQFF few - TRBJ2-1 TRBV28
TGTGCCAGTCGGGGACCGGGACAAGGGGTGAACACTGAAGCTTTCTTT CASRGPGQGVNTEAFF - - TRBJ1-1 TRBV19
TGTGCCATCAGGGACAGAGCCGAGGACACCGGGGAGCTGTTTTTT CAIRDRAEDTGELFF - - TRBJ2-2 TRBV10-3
TGTGCCAGCAGTTTATGGACAGTTCGTTCACCCCTCCACTTT CASSLWTVRSPLHF - - TRBJ1-6 TRBV28
TGTGCCGTGACAGGGGCTAACTCTGGAAACACCATATATTTT CAVTGANSGNTIYF - TRBD1 TRBJ1-3 TRBV10-3